The subject of this entry is one TCR beta chain. Its matching antigen is unknown. The protocol was immunoSEQ multiplex PCR, while the TCRdb copy is restricted to in-frame clones and leaves out a portion. The sample lists tens of thousands of clones, 85% to 95% occurring once. V was shortened by 2 bases and J by 5 bases, with 9 bases between the two germline ends. The CDR3 covers 13 residues. Germline-derived CDR1 and CDR2 are MNHNS and SASEGT. These data belong to a study of T cell clonotyping in hematopoietic cell transplantation. Study outcomes and limitations: Without cell sorting, CD4 versus CD8 contributions remain unresolved. After transplant, recipient diversity fell while pathologically expanded clonotypes grew through day 180. Few recipient clonotypes overlapped donors; over 95% were de novo at given depth. Broader posttransplant TCR repertoire diversity was predicted by graft donor and pretransplant recipient Inverse Simpson Index values.

Sequencing used peripheral blood mononuclear cells. V and J are TRBV6-1 and TRBJ2-5; TRBD2 is a possible D gene (6 bases). The receptor's source is a woman in her forties or fifties in good health. Some clones in this sample may be carry-over from other donors' samples. CDR3: CASSELGRETQYF. CDR3 DNA sequence: TGTGCCAGCAGTGAACTGGGGAGGGAGACCCAGTACTTC.